These 29 T cell receptor beta chains came from one sample sequenced in a study of blood T cells in healthy people across ages (dated by TCRdb to between 2014 and 2016). The method behind the library was 5' RACE. The reads were generated on an Illumina HiSeq 2500. A second PCR of about 6 to 11 cycles was performed with a sample-barcoded 5' primer and a J-beta primer mix. TCRdb reanalyzed the raw reads on its own, using fastp at Q25 for trimming and MiXCR for clone calling, and kept in-frame beta chains. Each entry is one CDR3 protein sequence, shown with its most common DNA and genes. This sample has fewer than 750,000 distinct CDR3 sequences in its table, and around 50% of those were observed once. The biggest ten clones account for approximately 13% of the sample. Sequencing was performed on blood. Receptors originate from an elderly woman in good health.

The V and J genes are TRBV13 and TRBJ2-3; 11 nucleotides match TRBD2. V was clipped by 9 bases and J by 2 bases; unmatched bases: 7. This CDR3 region has 15 residues. Germline V gene data show CDR1 as PRHDT and CDR2 as FYEKMQ (reference sequence). CDR3 sequence: CASTLAGGPTDTQYF. Written as DNA, the CDR3 is TGTGCCAGTACGCTAGCGGGAGGCCCCACAGATACGCAGTATTTT.

This rearrangement joins TRBV7-3 to TRBJ1-2; no definite D call. The CDR3 length is 13 residues. V lost 8 bases and J lost 4, with 14 bases in between. Per the germline V gene, CDR1 is SGHTA and CDR2 is FQGTGA. In DNA, the CDR3 is TGTGCCAGCGCTGAGGCCCCTAGCTATGGCTACACCTTC. It translates to CASAEAPSYGYTF.

The chain links TRBV7-8 to TRBJ2-1; D may correspond to TRBD1 or TRBD2 (5 bases each). Germline V gene lookup returns CDR1 SGHVS and CDR2 FQNEAQ. The CDR3 is made up of 16 amino acids. Trimming took off 5 bases at V and 8 bases at J, with 22 bases between the two ends. The CDR3 is CASSPGDRGAAHEQFF. CDR3 DNA: TGTGCCAGCAGCCCCGGGGATCGAGGGGCGGCCCATGAGCAGTTCTTC.

The chain links TRBV7-2 to TRBJ2-6; TRBD1 agrees at 9 bases. J was trimmed by 4 bases and V by 6 bases; bases with no gene match: 7. The CDR3 totals 16 residues. CDR1 and CDR2 from the germline V gene are SGHTA and FQGNSA. CDR3 sequence reads: CASRGTGGVGANVLTF. CDR3 DNA: TGTGCCAGCAGAGGCACAGGGGGCGTCGGGGCCAACGTCCTGACTTTC.

A few counts support this clonotype. This sequence joins TRBV30 and TRBJ2-7, with 11 bases that match TRBD2. The CDR3 is made up of 15 amino acids. V lost 3 bases, J lost 9 bases, and 13 bases stayed unmatched. The germline gives CDR1 GTSNPN, CDR2 SVGIG (reference sequence). The CDR3 loop reads CAWSGKLAGAGRQYF. The CDR3 nucleotides read TGTGCCTGGAGCGGAAAACTAGCGGGAGCCGGTAGGCAGTACTTC.

Of note for this clonotype: It may be a read error: a sequence one base away is much more abundant. The chain combines TRBV5-1 with TRBJ2-7, with 7 positions matching TRBD1. The CDR3 is made up of 13 amino acids. Germline V gene lookup returns CDR1 SGHRS and CDR2 YFSETQ. With 4 bases clipped from V and 7 bases from J, the junction kept 8 bases outside the gene matches. The CDR3 loop is CASSRDRDNEQYF. Written as DNA, the CDR3 is TGCGCCAGCAGCCGTGACAGGGACAATGAGCAGTACTTC.

This clonotype has just one count. This sequence joins TRBV7-3 and TRBJ2-3; D gene unclear. CDR3 length: 13 amino acids. V was trimmed by 5 bases and J by 3 bases, leaving 9 bases between them. Germline CDR1 is SGHTA and CDR2 is FQGTGA. The DNA for the CDR3 is TGTGCCAGCAGCGCGCATGGTACAGATACGCAGTATTTT. Encoded protein: CASSAHGTDTQYF.

The chain joins TRBV30 to TRBJ1-5; unclear D gene. The germline V and J ends were trimmed by 0 bases and 0 bases, with 6 bases remaining between them. CDR1 and CDR2 from the germline V gene are GTSNPN and SVGIG (reference sequence). This CDR3 has 14 residues. CDR3 nucleotides: TGTGCCTGGAGTGTACGTGATAGCAATCAGCCCCAGCATTTT. Its translation is CAWSVRDSNQPQHF.

This clonotype was recorded at least ten times. The chain has TRBV3-1 and TRBJ2-7; 9 bases are shared with TRBD1. Germline-derived CDR1 and CDR2 are LGHDT and YNNKEL (reference sequence). The CDR3 totals 15 residues. The V segment lost 1 base and the J segment 3 bases; nucleotides outside the gene matches: 4. The chain's CDR3 is CASSQGGTGIYEQYF. The CDR3 DNA sequence: TGTGCCAGCAGCCAAGGAGGGACAGGGATCTACGAGCAGTACTTC.

Concerning this clonotype: This could be a read error, since a much larger clone is one nucleotide away. The chain is built from TRBV10-3 and TRBJ2-3; D is uncertain. CDR1 is ENHRY, CDR2 SYGVKD, per germline. Deletions cut 6 bases from V and 9 bases from J, with 19 bases between. This CDR3 region has 14 residues. CDR3 sequence reads: CAISEVVDHRTQYF. CDR3 DNA sequence: TGTGCCATCAGCGAGGTGGTGGACCATAGGACGCAGTATTTT.

This clonotype has ten or more counts. The chain joins TRBV7-9 to TRBJ2-1, with 7 bases that match TRBD2. The V and J ends lost 5 bases and 1 base, in that order; junction bases with no gene match: 14. Germline V lookup: CDR1 SEHNR, CDR2 FQNEAQ (reference sequence). The CDR3 length is 18 residues. The CDR3 DNA follows: TGTGCCAGCAGCAACGTCCTGGGCGGGAGTCGGTCCTACAATGAGCAGTTCTTC. As protein: CASSNVLGGSRSYNEQFF.

This sequence joins TRBV11-2 and TRBJ2-1; D call uncertain. The germline V and J ends were trimmed by 6 bases and 10 bases, with 13 bases remaining between them. The CDR3 loop spans 12 amino acids. CDR1 and CDR2 from the germline V gene are SGHAT and FQNNGV. The CDR3 region has the DNA TGTGCCAGCAGAATCGGTTTTGGGGAGCAGTTCTTC. Translating it yields CASRIGFGEQFF.

For this clonotype: This may stem from a read error, because a much larger clone lies one nucleotide away. The chain employs TRBV5-1 and TRBJ2-5; 7 bases agree with TRBD1. Trimming removed 0 bases from V and 11 bases from J; junction bases left unmatched: 16. Germline loops: CDR1 SGHRS, CDR2 YFSETQ. The length of the CDR3 is 16 residues. This CDR3 is CASSLGQGSYYNEQYF. DNA of the CDR3: TGCGCCAGCAGCTTGGGACAGGGTTCCTACTACAATGAGCAGTACTTC. Using reference TRBV5-1 and TRBJ2-5 for the parts outside the CDR3, the full variable domain is KAGVTQTPRYLIKTRGQQVTLSCSPISGHRSVSWYQQTPGQGLQFLFEYFSETQRNKGNFPGRFSGRQFSNSRSEMNVSTLELGDSALYLCASSLGQGSYYNEQYFGPGTRLLVL.

In regard to this clonotype: This may arise from a read error, as a much more abundant clone is one base away. The J gene is TRBJ2-7, the V gene TRBV20-1; the D gene is possibly TRBD1 (6 bases). The DNA end is a closer match to TRBJ2-5, so the J assignment may be wrong. The germline V gene encodes CDR1 DFQATT and CDR2 SNEGSKA (reference sequence). CDR3 length: 15 amino acids. Here the CDR3 DNA reads TGCAGTGCTGACATCCAGGGGAGCCTCCAAGAGACCCAGTACTTC. It encodes CSADIQGSLQETQYF.

V is TRBV20-1 and J is TRBJ2-5, with D unclear. Per the germline V gene, CDR1 is DFQATT and CDR2 is SNEGSKA (reference sequence). V shed 6 bases and J shed 2 bases, with 10 bases lying between them. This CDR3 region has 12 residues. CDR3 region: CSAPDIQETQYF. The CDR3 region has the DNA TGCAGTGCCCCAGACATACAAGAGACCCAGTACTTC.

The table lists this clonotype with many counts. The chain uses TRBV12-3 or TRBV12-4 and TRBJ2-7; 12 nucleotides match TRBD2. Losses at the gene ends were 5 bases for V and 4 bases for J; bases not matched to a gene: 6. CDR3 length: 15 residues. CDR3: CASSPGLAGYYEQYF. In DNA, the CDR3 is TGTGCCAGCAGTCCAGGACTAGCGGGGTATTACGAGCAGTACTTC.

This clonotype turned up a few times. The chain couples TRBV20-1 to TRBJ2-7, with 15 positions matching TRBD2. Trimming at V came to 6 bases and at J to 7 bases, leaving 16 bases not matched to a gene. CDR1 and CDR2 (germline): DFQATT, SNEGSKA (reference sequence). The CDR3 spans 17 residues. The CDR3 DNA sequence: TGCAGTGCCAGCGTAAGGACTAGCGGGGGGGGGTACAATGAGCAGTACTTC. Protein: CSASVRTSGGGYNEQYF.

This clonotype has just one count. The chain is built from TRBV27 and TRBJ1-4; the D is unclear. The CDR3 runs 15 residues. V lost 2 bases to trimming and J lost 7 bases, with 14 bases between them. CDR1 is MNHEY and CDR2 is SMNVEV in the germline V gene (reference sequence). The CDR3 region has the DNA TGTGCCAGCAGTTTACGGGCCGGAATTAGTGAAAAACTGTTTTTT. Amino acid sequence: CASSLRAGISEKLFF.

This chain uses TRBV28 with TRBJ2-1; 10 bases are shared with TRBD1. CDR1 MDHEN and CDR2 SYDVKM come from the germline V gene. V gave up 10 bases and J gave up 9 bases; unmatched junction bases: 15. The length of the CDR3 is 15 residues. The CDR3 DNA sequence: TGTGCCACCGCTGGGCCGGGACAGGGGAAAAGTGAGCAGTTCTTC. Translated: CATAGPGQGKSEQFF.

CDR3: CASSITGVADTQYF. The CDR3 DNA is TGTGCCAGCAGTATTACAGGGGTCGCAGATACGCAGTATTTT. This rearrangement joins TRBV27 to TRBJ2-3, with 7 bases aligning to TRBD1. The CDR3 spans 14 residues. The V and J ends lost 5 bases and 4 bases, in that order; junction bases with no gene match: 6. In germline, CDR1 is MNHEY, CDR2 SMNVEV (reference sequence).

This chain joins TRBV7-2 and TRBJ2-1, with 8 positions matching TRBD2. The trim removed 4 bases at V and 1 base at J, leaving 9 bases unmatched. There are 17 residues in the CDR3. Germline CDR1 and CDR2: SGHTA and FQGNSA. CDR3 loop: CASSSRAASGSYNEQFF. The CDR3 DNA reads TGTGCCAGCAGCTCCCGAGCGGCTAGCGGGTCCTACAATGAGCAGTTCTTC.

The chain combines TRBV20-1 with TRBJ2-5; possibly TRBD1 for D (8 bases). Per the germline V gene, CDR1 is DFQATT and CDR2 is SNEGSKA (reference sequence). Trimming removed 5 bases at V and 3 bases at J, with 13 bases between. This CDR3 has 13 residues. This CDR3 is CSARTGREETQYF. CDR3 sequence (DNA): TGCAGTGCTCGGACAGGGAGGGAAGAGACCCAGTACTTC.

At least ten counts were recorded for this clonotype. This chain connects TRBV20-1 to TRBJ1-4; TRBD1 agrees at 8 bases. The CDR3 loop spans 13 amino acids. CDR1 is DFQATT, CDR2 SNEGSKA, per germline (reference sequence). The junction had 5 bases not matched to a gene; V was cut back by 4 bases and J by 7 bases. The CDR3 DNA follows: TGCAGTGCTACAGGGGGCTTAGGTGAAAAACTGTTTTTT. It yields the protein CSATGGLGEKLFF.

The chain is built from TRBV9 and TRBJ2-3; a weak D match, TRBD2 (6 bases). CDR1 SGDLS and CDR2 YYNGEE come from the germline V gene. V lost 3 bases to trimming and J lost 3 bases, with 14 bases between them. The CDR3 has 15 residues. CDR3 nucleotide sequence: TGTGCCAGCAGCGGACCTAGCCTAGCGACAGATACGCAGTATTTT. Translated: CASSGPSLATDTQYF.

The CDR3 coding sequence is TGCGCCAGCAGCTCGGGACTAGCGGGGTCAGATACGCAGTATTTT. This sequence encodes CASSSGLAGSDTQYF. The J gene is TRBJ2-3, the V gene TRBV5-1; 13 nucleotides align to TRBD2. Germline CDR1 is SGHRS and CDR2 is YFSETQ. This CDR3 has 15 residues. Trimming cost V 3 bases and J 4 bases; bases outside gene matches: 2.

The V gene is TRBV4-1, the J gene TRBJ1-1; D gene uncertain. Germline values: CDR1 MGHRA, CDR2 YSYEKL. Trimming removed 4 bases from V and 5 bases from J, with 11 bases in between. This CDR3 is built from 13 residues. Written as DNA, the CDR3 is TGCGCCAGCAGCCCACCTCGGAGTACTGAAGCTTTCTTT. Protein product: CASSPPRSTEAFF.

A few counts support this clonotype. Being one base from a much bigger clone, this may be a read error. V usage is TRBV5-1 and J usage is TRBJ2-1, with no clear D. Germline lookup yields CDR1 SGHRS and CDR2 YFSETQ. This CDR3 has 16 residues. Trimming left V 0 bases short and J 0 bases short, with 10 bases between. The CDR3 DNA reads as TGCGCCAGCAGCTTGGGTCGGCTAACCTCCTACAATGAGCAGTTCTTC. It encodes CASSLGRLTSYNEQFF.

The V gene is TRBV2, the J gene TRBJ1-1; 7 bases are shared with TRBD1. The CDR3 runs to 16 residues. Germline CDR1 reads SNHLY; CDR2 reads FYNNEI. V lost 2 bases, J lost 1 base, and 7 bases stayed unmatched. DNA for the CDR3: TGTGCCAGCAGTGAATCAGGGGGAATGGCGAACACTGAAGCTTTCTTT. Protein product: CASSESGGMANTEAFF. Supplemented by reference TRBV2 and TRBJ1-1, the full variable domain reads EPEVTQTPSHQVTQMGQEVILRCVPISNHLYFYWYRQILGQKVEFLVSFYNNEISEKSEIFDDQFSVERPDGSNFTLKIRSTKLEDSAMYFCASSESGGMANTEAFFGQGTRLTVV.

This clonotype was seen at least ten times. The gene calls are TRBV9 and TRBJ2-4; D unresolved. The CDR3 runs 15 residues. V lost 0 bases to trimming and J lost 7 bases, with 14 bases between them. The germline V gene encodes CDR1 SGDLS and CDR2 YYNGEE. The CDR3 sequence: CASSVDWTVRNIQYF. DNA for the CDR3: TGTGCCAGCAGCGTAGACTGGACGGTCCGGAACATTCAGTACTTC.